This TCR beta chain was captured by sequencing in a study of blood T cell repertoires in COVID-19. Background on the study: From the United States, Italy and Spain came samples of acute and convalescent COVID-19. PBMCs, B-cell-depleted T cells, or T cells provided the cDNA or gDNA that made up the material.

In the original processing: Scientists estimated how many nucleated cells there were by amplifying reference gene primers. Produced via immunoSEQ multiplex PCR; TCRdb's table is partial and in-frame only. The DNA was the basis for D and trimming; V, J and clone size are from that table. Of 110,000 to 150,000 clones listed, approximately 84% were seen once; the top ten hold almost 6.5%. Per the germline V gene, CDR1 is SGHRS and CDR2 is YFSETQ. The CDR3 loop spans 12 amino acids. Trimming pared 1 base from V and 5 bases from J, leaving 5 bases between. The V and J genes are TRBV5-1 and TRBJ2-3; D unresolved. The material sequenced was peripheral blood. The receptor comes from a human donor in a cohort sampled during active COVID-19. The CDR3 DNA reads as TGCGCCAGCAGCTTGCACGGAGATACGCAGTATTTT. Protein: CASSLHGDTQYF.